The subject of this entry is one T cell receptor beta chain. Authors' analysis steps: From reference gene primer amplification, estimates of nucleated cell counts were derived. The repertoire was sequenced with immunoSEQ multiplex PCR; TCRdb's copy has only in-frame clones and lacks some. V and J calls and clone size are copied from that table; D and trimming were computed from the DNA. Among around 200,000 clones listed, around 80% were seen once. The germline V gene encodes CDR1 SGHAT and CDR2 FQNNGV. Trimming stripped 0 bases from V and 1 base from J, with 16 bases between. The CDR3 runs 17 residues. These data originate in a study of blood T cell repertoires in COVID-19. Whole-study context: Acute-phase and convalescent COVID-19 samples originated in the United States, Italy and Spain. PBMCs, B-cell-depleted T cells, or T cells provided the cDNA or gDNA that made up the material.

The sample consisted of peripheral blood. The sequence derives from a woman of 80 years or more with active or convalescent COVID-19. The chain recombines TRBV11-2 with TRBJ2-7, with a weak D call TRBD1 (5 bases). CDR3 sequence: CASSLDLYTTGSYEQYF. DNA for the CDR3: TGTGCCAGCAGCTTAGATCTCTATACTACAGGTTCCTACGAGCAGTACTTC.